These 20 T cell receptor beta chains came from one sample sequenced in a study of cytomegalovirus exposure and HLA in healthy donors. The PCR used 60 Vbeta and 13 Jbeta primers. Assay used: immunoSEQ multiplex PCR; TCRdb lists only in-frame clones, some missing. The repertoire includes about 150,000 clones, approximately 74% of them detected once, and 2.8% sits in the top ten. Sequencing was done on a sample of PBMCs. These receptors all stem from a man between 18 and 35 years old in good health and CMV-seronegative.

This clone showed up just a few times. The V and J genes are TRBV5-1 and TRBJ2-1, with 11 bases aligning to TRBD1. This CDR3 has 14 amino acids. With 4 bases clipped from V and 10 bases from J, the junction kept 7 bases outside the gene matches. Germline CDR1 SGHRS, CDR2 YFSETQ. DNA for the CDR3: TGCGCCAGCAGCCCTGGACAGGGGGCCGGGGAGCAGTTCTTC. Translated: CASSPGQGAGEQFF.

The table lists this clone with a few counts. V gene TRBV15 combines with J gene TRBJ2-2, with 8 bases that match TRBD1. Trimming took 2 bases from V and 3 from J; bases not matched to a gene: 5. CDR1 and CDR2 (germline): LNHNV, YYDKDF (reference sequence). The CDR3 covers 16 residues. Written as DNA, the CDR3 is TGTGCCACCAGCAGACCAGGGGGCGCCGACACCGGGGAGCTGTTTTTT. Amino acids: CATSRPGGADTGELFF.

J is TRBJ1-2 and V is TRBV5-6, with 7 positions matching TRBD1. V was pared by 3 bases and J by 8 bases, with 7 bases of the junction left unmatched. There are 13 residues in the CDR3. Looked up from germline, CDR1 is SGHDT and CDR2 is YYEEEE. The DNA of the CDR3 is TGTGCCAGCAGCTCACAGGGGCCTCTAGGCTACACCTTC. This encodes CASSSQGPLGYTF.

The chain couples TRBV6-5 to TRBJ2-3, with unresolved D. The CDR3 has 13 amino acids. Trimming removed 5 bases from V and 6 bases from J, with 12 bases in between. Germline V gene data show CDR1 as MNHEY and CDR2 as SVGAGI. CDR3 nucleotide sequence: TGTGCCAGCAGTGTCGAGGCGTGGGATACGCAGTATTTT. Translated, it gives CASSVEAWDTQYF.

The CDR3 reads CASSSLPLGPESSYNEQFF. For the CDR3, the DNA is TGTGCCAGCAGTTCCCTACCTTTGGGGCCAGAGAGCTCCTACAATGAGCAGTTCTTC. V gene TRBV27 combines with J gene TRBJ2-1, with a tentative D call TRBD1 (5 bases). Trimming shortened V by 4 bases and J by 0 bases, and 22 bases separated the two germline ends. The CDR3 contains 19 residues. Germline values: CDR1 MNHEY, CDR2 SMNVEV (reference sequence).

The chain uses TRBV9 and TRBJ1-3; the match to TRBD1 covers 7 bases. Germline assignment: CDR1 SGDLS and CDR2 YYNGEE. V gave up 0 bases and J gave up 1 base; unmatched junction bases: 7. This CDR3 is 17 amino acids long. This chain's CDR3 is CASSVGGGGASGNTIYF. The CDR3 DNA sequence: TGTGCCAGCAGCGTAGGTGGAGGGGGCGCGTCTGGAAACACCATATATTTT.

The rearrangement links TRBV28 to TRBJ2-7, with TRBD1 as a possible D gene (6 bases). The V gene lost 6 bases and the J gene lost 4 bases, with 10 bases spanning the gap. CDR1 MDHEN and CDR2 SYDVKM come from the germline V gene. This CDR3 is 12 amino acids long. DNA of the CDR3: TGTGCCAGCAGGTTGGGGGCATACGAGCAGTACGTC. As protein: CASRLGAYEQYV.

The chain couples TRBV7-2 to TRBJ2-1, with 9 bases identical to TRBD2. The ends lost 0 bases at V and 3 bases at J; junction bases unmatched: 3. The germline V gene encodes CDR1 SGHTA and CDR2 FQGNSA. This CDR3 region has 16 residues. CDR3 sequence: CASSLAGRGGYNEQFF. The CDR3, as DNA: TGTGCCAGCAGCTTAGCCGGGCGGGGGGGCTACAATGAGCAGTTCTTC.

The chain uses TRBV7-3 and TRBJ2-7, with TRBD2 identical over 7 bases. Germline V gene data show CDR1 as SGHTA and CDR2 as FQGTGA. V lost 1 base, J lost 2 bases, and 5 bases stayed unmatched. The CDR3 length is 15 residues. The CDR3 loop reads CASSLMASGAYEQYF. CDR3 DNA: TGTGCCAGCAGCTTAATGGCTAGCGGAGCCTACGAGCAGTACTTC.

J is TRBJ1-2 and V is TRBV10-3, with TRBD1 identical over 9 bases. In germline, CDR1 is ENHRY, CDR2 SYGVKD. The CDR3 sequence is 13 residues long. Losses at the gene ends were 5 bases for V and 6 bases for J; bases not matched to a gene: 4. CDR3 residues: CAISWTGDNGYTF. CDR3 in DNA: TGTGCCATCAGTTGGACAGGGGATAATGGCTACACCTTC.

V usage is TRBV28 and J usage is TRBJ1-2, with D perhaps TRBD1 (5 bases). V was trimmed by 6 bases and J by 5 bases, leaving 19 bases between them. Germline lookup yields CDR1 MDHEN and CDR2 SYDVKM. The CDR3 is 15 amino acids. CDR3 coding DNA: TGTGCCAGCAGCACCCGCTGGCGACAGTTTTATGGCTACACCTTC. This gives the protein CASSTRWRQFYGYTF.

V and J are TRBV23-1 and TRBJ1-1, with TRBD1 matching 10 bases. TRBV23-1 falls under the ORF class, with uncertain function. Trimming cost V 2 bases and J 0 bases; bases outside gene matches: 3. This CDR3 is 16 amino acids long. CDR3 sequence (DNA): TGCGCCAGCAGTCAAGGGACAGGGGACCTGAACACTGAAGCTTTCTTT. It is translated as CASSQGTGDLNTEAFF.

This chain links TRBV6-1 with TRBJ2-5, with D uncertain. This CDR3 spans 13 amino acids. The germline CDR1 and CDR2 sequences are MNHNS and SASEGT. The V end was cut by 4 bases, the J end by 0 bases, with 6 bases between. CDR3 bases: TGTGCCAGCAGTGTTTTCTACCAAGAGACCCAGTACTTC. Protein: CASSVFYQETQYF.

This clone was seen only once. J is TRBJ1-5 and V is TRBV7-9; possible D gene TRBD1, 5 bases. Trimming left V 4 bases short and J 0 bases short, with 10 bases between. CDR3 size: 15 residues. Germline CDR1 SEHNR, CDR2 FQNEAQ (reference sequence). Written as DNA, the CDR3 is TGTGCCAGCAGCTCGCAGGGATATAGCAATCAGCCCCAGCATTTT. Its protein product is CASSSQGYSNQPQHF.

This chain connects TRBV6-5 to TRBJ2-1; 13 positions match TRBD2. Losses at the gene ends were 5 bases for V and 6 bases for J; bases not matched to a gene: 4. The CDR3 is 15 amino acids. From germline, CDR1 is MNHEY and CDR2 SVGAGI. For the CDR3, the DNA is TGTGCCAGCAGTAGCACTAGCGGGGGGGTCAATGAGCAGTTCTTC. Amino acids: CASSSTSGGVNEQFF.

This clone was seen more than once but under ten times. V gene TRBV6-4 combines with J gene TRBJ2-1; weak D call: TRBD2 (7 bases). Germline V gene data show CDR1 as MRHNA and CDR2 as SNTAGT. The CDR3 contains 16 residues. The V and J ends lost 0 bases and 6 bases respectively, with 15 bases between them. CDR3 in DNA: TGTGCCAGCAGTGACTCGACGGGGGGCCCTTCCAATGAGCAGTTCTTC. Encoded protein: CASSDSTGGPSNEQFF.

V is TRBV27 and J is TRBJ1-2; 8 nucleotides line up with TRBD1. With 2 bases clipped from V and 3 bases from J, the junction kept 11 bases outside the gene matches. Germline V gene lookup returns CDR1 MNHEY and CDR2 SMNVEV (reference sequence). The CDR3 length is 17 residues. CDR3 in DNA: TGTGCCAGCAGTTTACAATACCAGGGGGCGCGGGACTATGGCTACACCTTC. It yields the protein CASSLQYQGARDYGYTF.

This clone was seen only once. The chain joins TRBV5-4 to TRBJ2-7; 10 bases line up with TRBD1. Germline V gene sequence: CDR1 SGHNT, CDR2 YYREEE (reference sequence). This CDR3 has 12 residues. The J segment lost 9 bases and the V segment lost 4 bases, leaving 4 bases of the junction unmatched. This CDR3 reads CASSLGQGGQYV. CDR3 coding DNA: TGTGCCAGCAGCCTTGGACAGGGGGGGCAGTACGTC.

The V gene is TRBV2, the J gene TRBJ1-1; D remains ambiguous. The CDR3 length is 12 residues. The V end was cut by 7 bases, the J end by 6 bases, with 12 bases between. Germline CDR1 SNHLY, CDR2 FYNNEI. Here the CDR3 DNA reads TGTGCCAGCACCTCTAGCTCCCCTGAAGCTTTCTTT. Its protein product is CASTSSSPEAFF.

About this clone itself: The junction differs from germline at one of its ends, possibly a read error. The V call is TRBV7-9, the J call TRBJ1-2; TRBD1 agrees at 8 bases. The V gene's germline CDR1 is SEHNR and CDR2 FQNEAQ (reference sequence). The CDR3 runs 15 residues. For the CDR3, the DNA is TGTGCCAGCTTTCTTGGGCGCGGACAGGGTAATTCTTACGCCTTC. Translated, it gives CASFLGRGQGNSYAF.